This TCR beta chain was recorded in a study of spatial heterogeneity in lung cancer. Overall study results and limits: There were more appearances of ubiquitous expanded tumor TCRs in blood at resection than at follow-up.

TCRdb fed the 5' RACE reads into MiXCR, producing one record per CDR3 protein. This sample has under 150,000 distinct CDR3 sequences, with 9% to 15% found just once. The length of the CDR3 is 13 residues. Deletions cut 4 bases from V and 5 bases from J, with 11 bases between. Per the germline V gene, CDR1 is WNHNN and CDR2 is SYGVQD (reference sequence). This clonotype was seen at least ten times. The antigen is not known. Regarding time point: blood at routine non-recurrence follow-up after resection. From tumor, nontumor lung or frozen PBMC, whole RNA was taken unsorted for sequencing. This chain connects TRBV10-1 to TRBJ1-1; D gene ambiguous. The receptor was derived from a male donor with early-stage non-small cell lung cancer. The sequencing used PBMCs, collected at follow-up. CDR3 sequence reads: CASSGGLGTEAFF. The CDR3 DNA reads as TGCGCCAGCAGTGGCGGGTTAGGGACTGAAGCTTTCTTT.